This T cell receptor (beta chain) emerged from a study of blood T cell repertoires in COVID-19. Study-wide context: The United States, Italy and Spain supplied acute and convalescent COVID-19 samples. PBMCs, B-cell-depleted T cells, or T cells were the source of the cDNA or gDNA that made up the material.

V dropped 0 bases and J dropped 0; count of bases not matched to a gene: 5. CDR1 is LGHNA and CDR2 is YSLEER in the germline V gene. This CDR3 has 17 amino acids. This table comes from immunoSEQ multiplex PCR, and its TCRdb copy is limited to in-frame clones, with some not included. The table lists 250,000 to 350,000 clones, more than 65% of them singletons, with 15% to 19% in the top ten. The sequenced material came from peripheral blood. The genes are TRBV4-3 and TRBJ2-3; 8 nucleotides agree with TRBD1. This TCR came from a person between 65 and 80 years old with COVID-19, enrolled during active disease. As DNA, the CDR3 is TGCGCCAGCAGCCAAGAAGACAGGGGATCTAGCACAGATACGCAGTATTTT. Translating it yields CASSQEDRGSSTDTQYF.